The 25 T cell receptor beta chains below come from one sample, sequenced in a study of identical twins. Via MiXCR, TCRdb re-called the 5' RACE reads, giving one row per CDR3 protein. The sample records about 480,000 distinct CDR3 sequences, 14% being singletons. The sample was also linked to a second study, of yellow fever vaccine responses in identical twins.

The source material was CD4+ T cells sorted from blood. All receptors derive from a woman aged 18 to 35 in good health.

This clonotype was recorded a few times. The chain combines TRBV15 with TRBJ2-7, with D perhaps TRBD1 or TRBD2 (5 bases each). The V gene lost 5 bases and the J gene lost 3 bases, with 23 bases spanning the gap. Germline CDR1 LNHNV, CDR2 YYDKDF (reference sequence). The length of the CDR3 is 17 residues. CDR3 coding DNA: TGTGCCACCAGCGATCCGGGACGATGGCCCCCTATCTACGAGCAGTACTTC. Protein sequence: CATSDPGRWPPIYEQYF.

This clonotype turned up a few times. The chain has TRBV19 and TRBJ2-7; 9 bases are shared with TRBD2. Germline trimming cut 1 base from V and 2 bases from J; bases unmatched to any gene: 3. There are 15 residues in the CDR3. The germline gives CDR1 LNHDA, CDR2 SQIVND (reference sequence). In DNA form, the CDR3 reads TGTGCCAGTAGTATAGTCGGCGGGGGGGCCTACGAGCAGTACTTC. It specifies CASSIVGGGAYEQYF.

This clonotype was recorded many times. The CDR3 bases are TGTGCCAGCAGTTTAGTTTCTAGCAATCAGCCCCAGCATTTT. Protein product: CASSLVSSNQPQHF. This rearrangement joins TRBV12-3 or TRBV12-4 to TRBJ1-5; D is undetermined. V lost 1 base and J 0 bases, leaving 4 bases between the germline ends. The CDR3 covers 14 residues.

The chain carries TRBV27 and TRBJ2-5, with TRBD2 matching over 8 bases. The germline V gene encodes CDR1 MNHEY and CDR2 SMNVEV (reference sequence). This CDR3 spans 16 amino acids. The V segment lost 2 bases and the J segment 4 bases; nucleotides outside the gene matches: 9. The CDR3 DNA follows: TGTGCCAGCAGTTTAACGCCCCCCGGGGGGGGAGAGACCCAGTACTTC. Its translation is CASSLTPPGGGETQYF.

As for this clonotype: Mismatch with germline at one junction end may stem from a read error. In DNA, the CDR3 is TGTGCTAGCAGCTTAGCAGGTACTCTCAATGAGCAGTTCTTC. It yields the protein CASSLAGTLNEQFF. The gene calls are TRBV7-7 and TRBJ2-1; D unresolved. CDR1 is SSHAT, CDR2 FNYEAQ, per germline (reference sequence). The CDR3 has 14 amino acids.

The table lists this clonotype with a few counts. It may be a read error: a sequence one base away is much more abundant. The CDR3 DNA is TGTGCCAGCACCCCGGAAGGAGTAGCGGGCATCGGGGAGCTGTTTTTT. The encoded protein is CASTPEGVAGIGELFF. The chain carries TRBV6-1 and TRBJ2-2; 7 nucleotides agree with TRBD2. J gave up 7 bases and V 7 bases, and 15 bases lay outside the gene matches. The CDR3 is 16 residues long. The germline V gene has CDR1 MNHNS and CDR2 SASEGT.

This clonotype was seen repeatedly, ten times or more. This chain links TRBV12-3 or TRBV12-4 with TRBJ2-7; D might be TRBD1 or TRBD2, each matching 5 bases. V lost 3 bases and J 4 bases, leaving 22 bases between the germline ends. The CDR3 consists of 17 residues. As DNA, the CDR3 is TGTGCCAGCAGTTTGAATTTAGGTGGGGACGTAAATTACGAGCAGTACTTC. It codes for CASSLNLGGDVNYEQYF.

This clonotype turned up a few times. The rearrangement joins TRBV2 to TRBJ2-1, with no clear D. Trimming took 6 bases from V and 10 from J, leaving 16 bases between them. Germline loops: CDR1 SNHLY, CDR2 FYNNEI. The CDR3 is made up of 13 amino acids. CDR3 DNA sequence: TGTGCCAGCAGCCACAACGGCTTGCGGGAGCAGTTCTTC. Its translation: CASSHNGLREQFF.

As for this clonotype: Germline is not matched at one junction end, which may reflect a read error. The V and J genes are TRBV7-7 and TRBJ2-5; possibly TRBD1 for D (6 bases). The CDR3 has 13 amino acids. Germline V CDR1 and CDR2: SSHAT, FNYEAQ (reference sequence). The CDR3 spells CASSLQGIETQYF. CDR3 in DNA: TGTGCTAGCAGCTTACAGGGAATCGAGACCCAGTACTTC.

This sequence joins TRBV5-1 and TRBJ2-7; TRBD1 agrees at 9 bases. The V gene's germline CDR1 is SGHRS and CDR2 YFSETQ. The length of the CDR3 is 15 residues. With 5 bases clipped from V and 6 bases from J, the junction kept 12 bases outside the gene matches. CDR3 region: CASSWNPGQGGEQYF. Written as DNA, the CDR3 is TGCGCCAGCAGTTGGAATCCGGGACAGGGCGGCGAGCAGTACTTC.

This chain joins TRBV11-2 and TRBJ2-5; the match to TRBD1 covers 9 bases. The CDR3 has 20 residues. CDR1 is SGHAT and CDR2 is FQNNGV in the germline V gene. V gave up 5 bases and J gave up 0 bases; unmatched junction bases: 19. CDR3 nucleotide sequence: TGTGCCAGCAGCCCATTTAAGGCTCATGGGACAGGGCTATACCAAGAGACCCAGTACTTC. Its protein is CASSPFKAHGTGLYQETQYF.

The chain carries TRBV20-1 and TRBJ2-7; 10 bases are shared with TRBD1. Trimming took 6 bases from V and 3 from J; bases not matched to a gene: 5. The CDR3 sequence is 13 residues long. Germline CDR1 is DFQATT and CDR2 is SNEGSKA (reference sequence). The CDR3 reads CSATWDRGYEQYF. Written as DNA, the CDR3 is TGCAGTGCCACCTGGGACAGGGGCTACGAGCAGTACTTC.

Only a few counts were recorded for this clonotype. J is TRBJ1-4 and V is TRBV5-5; D remains ambiguous. Germline V gives CDR1 SGHKS, CDR2 YYEKEE (reference sequence). The CDR3 is 14 residues long. Trimming cost V 4 bases and J 12 bases, with 19 bases left between them. The CDR3 DNA sequence: TGTGCCAGCAGCATATTCGTGGGATATGGGGAACTGTTTTTT. As protein: CASSIFVGYGELFF.

A few counts support this clonotype. The V call is TRBV5-4, the J call TRBJ2-5; 12 bases agree with TRBD2. The length of the CDR3 is 19 residues. CDR1 and CDR2 from the germline V gene are SGHNT and YYREEE (reference sequence). V lost 3 bases and J lost 2; bases outside the gene matches: 14. The CDR3 bases are TGTGCCAGCAGCTCAGGGGCGCTAGCGGGGGGGGTAGGGCAAGAGACCCAGTACTTC. Protein product: CASSSGALAGGVGQETQYF.

This rearrangement joins TRBV4-2 to TRBJ1-1, with 9 bases that match TRBD1. Germline V gives CDR1 LGHNA, CDR2 YNFKEQ. CDR3 length: 15 residues. Trimming at V came to 4 bases and at J to 6 bases, leaving 9 bases not matched to a gene. CDR3 in amino acids: CASSRPGQGSSEAFF. The CDR3 bases are TGTGCCAGCAGCCGACCGGGACAGGGATCTTCTGAAGCTTTCTTT.

The chain recombines TRBV5-1 with TRBJ2-3; D is possibly TRBD2 (5 bases). The CDR3 length is 15 residues. Looked up from germline, CDR1 is SGHRS and CDR2 is YFSETQ. The germline V and J ends were trimmed by 0 bases and 6 bases, with 14 bases remaining between them. This CDR3 is CASSLELDGSDTQYF. Here the CDR3 DNA reads TGCGCCAGCAGCTTGGAACTAGATGGGTCCGATACGCAGTATTTT.

The table lists this clonotype with a few counts. V and J are TRBV18 and TRBJ2-5; D is perhaps TRBD1 or TRBD2 (5 bases each). Germline V gene data show CDR1 as KGHSH and CDR2 as LQKENI. The CDR3 runs 15 residues. V lost 1 base, J lost 2 bases, and 11 bases lay in between. The CDR3 loop reads CASSPQTGRQETQYF. As DNA, the CDR3 is TGTGCCAGCTCACCACAGACGGGACGTCAAGAGACCCAGTACTTC.

The rearrangement uses TRBV4-3 and TRBJ2-3; 8 bases agree with TRBD1. The J segment lost 4 bases and the V segment lost 1 base, leaving 10 bases of the junction unmatched. Germline CDR1 and CDR2: LGHNA and YSLEER. The CDR3 sequence is 17 residues long. The CDR3 here is CASSQAPATGVADTQYF. In DNA, the CDR3 is TGCGCCAGCAGCCAAGCCCCCGCGACAGGGGTAGCAGATACGCAGTATTTT.

This clonotype was found a few times. The V gene is TRBV7-2, the J gene TRBJ2-1, with 8 bases identical to TRBD2. Germline V lookup: CDR1 SGHTA, CDR2 FQGNSA. The V segment lost 0 bases and the J segment 7 bases; nucleotides outside the gene matches: 5. The CDR3 is made up of 15 amino acids. The CDR3: CASSLAPGLVNEQFF. The CDR3 DNA reads TGTGCCAGCAGCTTAGCTCCGGGACTAGTAAATGAGCAGTTCTTC. The complete variable domain, with remaining parts taken from reference TRBV7-2 and TRBJ2-1, reads GAGVSQSPSNKVTEKGKDVELRCDPISGHTALYWYRQSLGQGLEFLIYFQGNSAPDKSGLPSDRFSAERTGGSVSTLTIQRTQQEDSAVYLCASSLAPGLVNEQFFGPGTRLTVL.

This clonotype was seen only a few times. This chain joins TRBV12-3 or TRBV12-4 and TRBJ2-5, with 7 nucleotides matching TRBD2. The CDR3 length is 17 residues. V was clipped by 3 bases and J by 2 bases; unmatched bases: 12. CDR3 DNA sequence: TGTGCCAGCAGTTTGATCGCGGGAGTAGGAAGTCAAGAGACCCAGTACTTC. Translated, it gives CASSLIAGVGSQETQYF.

The chain uses TRBV20-1 and TRBJ2-1; D is unclear. Trimming left V 4 bases short and J 0 bases short, with 13 bases between. Germline V gene lookup returns CDR1 DFQATT and CDR2 SNEGSKA (reference sequence). The CDR3 runs 15 residues. CDR3 coding DNA: TGCAGTGCTAACCCCACTCGGAGCTCCTACAATGAGCAGTTCTTC. Protein sequence: CSANPTRSSYNEQFF.

This chain links TRBV3-1 with TRBJ2-2; D unclear. The CDR3 totals 15 residues. The V end lost 2 bases, the J end lost 2 bases, and 9 bases lay between the germline ends. CDR1 and CDR2 (germline): LGHDT, YNNKEL (reference sequence). DNA for the CDR3: TGTGCCAGCAGCCAACCGACACCTAACACCGGGGAGCTGTTTTTT. This codes for CASSQPTPNTGELFF.

V gene TRBV7-9 combines with J gene TRBJ1-2, with TRBD1 matching 7 bases. Per the germline V gene, CDR1 is SEHNR and CDR2 is FQNEAQ (reference sequence). The V gene end was trimmed by 5 bases and the J gene end by 7 bases; junction bases not matched to a gene: 7. This CDR3 comprises 13 residues. CDR3 region: CASSQEGAGGYTF. CDR3 sequence (DNA): TGTGCCAGCAGCCAGGAGGGGGCCGGTGGCTACACCTTC.

This clonotype appeared a few times. J is TRBJ2-2 and V is TRBV5-1; TRBD1 matches at 10 bases. Losses at the gene ends were 0 bases for V and 7 bases for J; bases not matched to a gene: 6. The CDR3 sequence is 16 residues long. Germline CDR1 and CDR2: SGHRS and YFSETQ. Here the CDR3 reads CASSLDATGGYGELFF. CDR3 DNA sequence: TGCGCCAGCAGCTTGGATGCGACAGGGGGCTACGGGGAGCTGTTTTTT. Using reference TRBV5-1 and TRBJ2-2 for the parts outside the CDR3, the full variable domain is KAGVTQTPRYLIKTRGQQVTLSCSPISGHRSVSWYQQTPGQGLQFLFEYFSETQRNKGNFPGRFSGRQFSNSRSEMNVSTLELGDSALYLCASSLDATGGYGELFFGEGSRLTVL.

This clonotype has just a few counts. The CDR3 loop reads CASRRGGASSYEQYF. The CDR3 coding sequence is TGTGCCAGCAGAAGGGGGGGGGCTAGCTCCTACGAGCAGTACTTC. V usage is TRBV7-2 and J usage is TRBJ2-7; possibly TRBD2 for D (7 bases). Trimming stripped 6 bases from V and 0 bases from J, with 15 bases between. The CDR3 consists of 15 residues. Germline V gene lookup returns CDR1 SGHTA and CDR2 FQGNSA.